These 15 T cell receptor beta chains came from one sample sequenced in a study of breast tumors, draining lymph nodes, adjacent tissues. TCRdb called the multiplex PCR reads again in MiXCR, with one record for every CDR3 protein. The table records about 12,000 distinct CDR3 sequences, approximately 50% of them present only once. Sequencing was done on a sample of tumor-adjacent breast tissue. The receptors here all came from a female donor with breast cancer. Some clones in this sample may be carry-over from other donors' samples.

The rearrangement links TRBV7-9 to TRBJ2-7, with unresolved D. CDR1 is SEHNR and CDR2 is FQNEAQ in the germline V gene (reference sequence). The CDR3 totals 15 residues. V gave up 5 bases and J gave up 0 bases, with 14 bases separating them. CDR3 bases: TGTGCCAGCAGCACAACTATGGGAAGCTCCTACGAGCAGTACTTC. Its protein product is CASSTTMGSSYEQYF.

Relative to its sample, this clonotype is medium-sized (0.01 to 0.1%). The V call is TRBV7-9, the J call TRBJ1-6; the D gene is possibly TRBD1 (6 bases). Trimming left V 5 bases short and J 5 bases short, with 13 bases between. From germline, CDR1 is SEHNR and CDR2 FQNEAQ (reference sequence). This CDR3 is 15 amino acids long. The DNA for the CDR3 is TGTGCCAGCAGCCGCCGGGACACCGATAATTCACCCCTCCACTTT. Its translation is CASSRRDTDNSPLHF.

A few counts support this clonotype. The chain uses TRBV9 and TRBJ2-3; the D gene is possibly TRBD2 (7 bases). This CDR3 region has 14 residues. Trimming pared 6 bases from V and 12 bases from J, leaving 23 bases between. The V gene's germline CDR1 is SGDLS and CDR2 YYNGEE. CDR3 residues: CASTPVGGAETQYF. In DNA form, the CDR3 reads TGTGCCAGCACCCCCGTTGGGGGGGCAGAAACCCAGTATTTT.

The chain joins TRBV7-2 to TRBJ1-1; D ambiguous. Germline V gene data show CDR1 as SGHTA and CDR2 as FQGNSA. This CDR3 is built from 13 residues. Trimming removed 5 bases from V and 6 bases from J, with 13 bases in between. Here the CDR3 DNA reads TGTGCCAGCAGCACCTCGCCGCCCGCTGAAGCTTTCTTT. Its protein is CASSTSPPAEAFF.

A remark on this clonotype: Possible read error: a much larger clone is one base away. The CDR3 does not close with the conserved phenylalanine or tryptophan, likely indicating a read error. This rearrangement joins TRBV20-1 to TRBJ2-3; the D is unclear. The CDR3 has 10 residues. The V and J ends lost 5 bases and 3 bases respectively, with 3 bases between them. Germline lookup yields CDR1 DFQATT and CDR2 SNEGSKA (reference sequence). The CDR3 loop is CSAHTDTQYS. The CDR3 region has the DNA TGCAGTGCTCATACAGATACGCAGTATTCT.

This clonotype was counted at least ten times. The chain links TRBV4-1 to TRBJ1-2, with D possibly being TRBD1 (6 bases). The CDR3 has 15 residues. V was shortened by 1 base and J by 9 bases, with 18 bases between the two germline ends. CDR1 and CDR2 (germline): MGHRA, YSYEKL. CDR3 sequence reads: CASSQVPGTTTRYTF. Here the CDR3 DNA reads TGCGCCAGCAGCCAAGTTCCCGGGACAACTACTCGCTACACCTTC.

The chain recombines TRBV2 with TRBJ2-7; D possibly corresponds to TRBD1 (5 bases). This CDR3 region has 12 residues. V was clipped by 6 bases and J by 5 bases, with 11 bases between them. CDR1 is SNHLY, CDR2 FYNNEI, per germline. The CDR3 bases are TGTGCCAGCAGGCCTGGACACCACGAGCAGTACTTC. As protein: CASRPGHHEQYF.

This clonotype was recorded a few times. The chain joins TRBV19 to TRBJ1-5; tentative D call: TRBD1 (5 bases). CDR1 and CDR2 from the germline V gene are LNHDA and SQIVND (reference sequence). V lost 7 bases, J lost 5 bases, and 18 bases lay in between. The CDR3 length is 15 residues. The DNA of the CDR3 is TGTGCCAGTACCCGGATCTTGGGGCCCGATCAGCCCCAGCATTTT. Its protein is CASTRILGPDQPQHF.

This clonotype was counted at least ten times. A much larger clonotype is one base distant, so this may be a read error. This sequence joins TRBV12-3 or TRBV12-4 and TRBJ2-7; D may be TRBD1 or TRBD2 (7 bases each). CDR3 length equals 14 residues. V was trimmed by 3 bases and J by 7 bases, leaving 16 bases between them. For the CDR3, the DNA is TGTGCCAGCAGTTTCAGACAGGGAGGGGGTGAGCAGTACTTC. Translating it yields CASSFRQGGGEQYF.

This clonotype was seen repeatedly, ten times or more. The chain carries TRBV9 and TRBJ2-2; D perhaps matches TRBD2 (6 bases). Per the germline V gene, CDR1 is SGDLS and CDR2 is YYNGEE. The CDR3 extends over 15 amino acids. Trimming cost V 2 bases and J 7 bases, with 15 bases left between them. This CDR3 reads CASSVGAGGGGELFF. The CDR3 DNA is TGTGCCAGCAGCGTTGGAGCGGGCGGTGGCGGGGAGCTGTTTTTT.

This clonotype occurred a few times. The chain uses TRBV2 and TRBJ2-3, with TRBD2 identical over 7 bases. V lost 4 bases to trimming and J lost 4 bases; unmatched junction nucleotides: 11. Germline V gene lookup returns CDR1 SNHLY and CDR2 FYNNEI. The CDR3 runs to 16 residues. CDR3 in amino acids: CASSATGLGRADTQYF. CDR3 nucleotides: TGTGCCAGCAGTGCCACAGGACTGGGGAGGGCAGATACGCAGTATTTT.

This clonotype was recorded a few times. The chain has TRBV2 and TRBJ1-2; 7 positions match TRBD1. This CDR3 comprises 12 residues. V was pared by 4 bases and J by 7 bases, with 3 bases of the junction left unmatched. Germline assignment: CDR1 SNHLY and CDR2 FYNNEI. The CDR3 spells CASSGQGRGYTF. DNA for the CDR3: TGTGCCAGCAGTGGACAGGGTCGTGGCTACACCTTC.

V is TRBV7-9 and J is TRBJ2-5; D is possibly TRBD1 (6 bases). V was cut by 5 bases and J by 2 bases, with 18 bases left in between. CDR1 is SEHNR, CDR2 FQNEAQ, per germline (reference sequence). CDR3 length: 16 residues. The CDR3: CASSPPQGTTQETQYF. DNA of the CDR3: TGTGCCAGCAGCCCCCCACAGGGTACAACTCAAGAGACCCAGTACTTC.

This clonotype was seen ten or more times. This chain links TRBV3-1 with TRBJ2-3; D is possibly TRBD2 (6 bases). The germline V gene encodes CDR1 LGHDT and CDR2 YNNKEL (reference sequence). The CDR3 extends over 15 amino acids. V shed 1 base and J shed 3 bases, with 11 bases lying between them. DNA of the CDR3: TGTGCCAGCAGCCAAGCGGGAGTTGGGACAGATACGCAGTATTTT. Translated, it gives CASSQAGVGTDTQYF.

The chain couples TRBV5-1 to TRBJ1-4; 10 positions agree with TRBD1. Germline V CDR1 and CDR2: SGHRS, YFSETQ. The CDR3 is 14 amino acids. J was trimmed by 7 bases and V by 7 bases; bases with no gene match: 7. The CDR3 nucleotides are TGCGCCAGCTGCGACGACAGGGGGCCTGAAAAACTGTTTTTT. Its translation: CASCDDRGPEKLFF.